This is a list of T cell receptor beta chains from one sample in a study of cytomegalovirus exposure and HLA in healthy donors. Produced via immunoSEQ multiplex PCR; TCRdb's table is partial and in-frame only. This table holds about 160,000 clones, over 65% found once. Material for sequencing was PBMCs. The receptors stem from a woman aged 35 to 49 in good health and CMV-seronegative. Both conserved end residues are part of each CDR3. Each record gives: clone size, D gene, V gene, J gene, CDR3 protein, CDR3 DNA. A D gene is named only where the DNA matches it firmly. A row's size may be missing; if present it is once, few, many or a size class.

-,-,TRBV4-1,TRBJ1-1,CASSQPYNSTEAFF,TGCGCCAGCAGCCAACCGTATAATTCCACTGAAGCTTTCTTT
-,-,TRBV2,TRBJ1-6,CASTRESRNSPLHF,TGTGCCAGCACTCGGGAATCCAGGAATTCACCCCTCCACTTT
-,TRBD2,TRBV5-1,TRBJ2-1,CASSSRGDSSYNEQFF,TGCGCCAGCAGCTCCCGGGGGGATAGCTCCTACAATGAGCAGTTCTTC
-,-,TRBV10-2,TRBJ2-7,CASSESPTLVEQYF,TGCGCCAGCAGTGAGTCTCCCACCCTAGTCGAGCAGTACTTC
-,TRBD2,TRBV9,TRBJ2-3,CASSATSGGTDTQYF,TGTGCCAGCAGCGCTACTAGCGGGGGCACAGATACGCAGTATTTT
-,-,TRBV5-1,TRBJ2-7,CASRRELSTYEQYF,TGCGCCAGCAGAAGGGAGCTCAGTACCTACGAGCAGTACTTC
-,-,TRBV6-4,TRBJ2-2,CASSPQGPSNTGELFF,TGTGCCAGCAGTCCGCAGGGGCCTTCGAACACCGGGGAGCTGTTTTTT
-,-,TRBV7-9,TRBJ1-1,CASSSEMNTEAFF,TGTGCCAGCAGCTCCGAGATGAACACTGAAGCTTTCTTT
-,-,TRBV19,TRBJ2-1,CASSSSSPSGGSSYNEQFF,TGTGCCAGTAGTTCGTCCTCTCCTTCCGGGGGAAGCTCCTACAATGAGCAGTTCTTC
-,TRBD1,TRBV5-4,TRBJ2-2,CASRTGTGTTGELFF,TGTGCCAGCAGGACGGGGACAGGGACCACCGGCGAGCTGTTTTTT
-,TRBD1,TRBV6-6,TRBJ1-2,CASSGNRDRGNYGYTF,TGTGCCAGCAGCGGGAACCGGGACAGGGGAAACTATGGCTACACCTTC
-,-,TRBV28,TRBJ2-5,CASSLVRRGQETQYF,TGTGCCAGCAGTTTAGTTAGGAGAGGGCAAGAGACCCAGTACTTC
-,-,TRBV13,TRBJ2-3,CASSLGYTDTQYF,TGTGCCAGCAGCTTAGGTTACACAGATACGCAGTATTTT
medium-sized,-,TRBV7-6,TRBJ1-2,CASSPLAGGGNYGYTF,TGTGCCAGCAGCCCACTGGCGGGGGGAGGTAACTATGGCTACACCTTC
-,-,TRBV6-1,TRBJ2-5,CASSEGGQPQETQYF,TGTGCCAGCAGTGAGGGGGGACAGCCCCAAGAGACCCAGTACTTC
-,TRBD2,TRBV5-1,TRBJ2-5,CASGETSGGVTQYF,TGCGCCAGCGGGGAGACTAGCGGGGGTGTGACCCAGTACTTC
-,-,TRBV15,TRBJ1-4,CATSGGGSKEKLFF,TGTGCCACCAGTGGGGGGGGAAGTAAAGAAAAACTGTTTTTT
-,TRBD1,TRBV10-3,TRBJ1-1,CAIARGQKNTEAFF,TGTGCCATCGCCCGGGGACAGAAGAACACTGAAGCTTTCTTT
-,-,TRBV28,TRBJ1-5,CASSLWWQTISNQPQHF,TGTGCCAGCAGTTTATGGTGGCAGACAATTAGCAATCAGCCCCAGCATTTT
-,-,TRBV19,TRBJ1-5,CASRLGNQPQHF,TGTGCCAGTAGACTGGGCAATCAGCCCCAGCATTTT
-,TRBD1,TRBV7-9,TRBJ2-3,CASRHHGQGSTDTQYF,TGTGCCAGCAGGCATCACGGACAGGGGAGCACAGATACGCAGTATTTT
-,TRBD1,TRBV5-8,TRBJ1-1,CASSLGSRGIYEAFF,TGTGCCAGCAGCTTGGGGAGCAGGGGGATTTATGAAGCTTTCTTT
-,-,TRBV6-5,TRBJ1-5,CASSPTGGAGQPQHF,TGTGCCAGCAGCCCTACTGGGGGGGCCGGTCAGCCCCAGCATTTT
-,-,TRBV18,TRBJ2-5,CASSPTGQETQYF,TGTGCCAGCTCACCAACAGGGCAAGAGACCCAGTACTTC
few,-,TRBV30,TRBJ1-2,CAWSVGGRDGYTF,TGTGCCTGGAGTGTCGGGGGTCGGGATGGCTACACCTTC
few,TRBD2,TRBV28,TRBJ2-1,CASTASGRDEQFF,TGTGCCAGCACGGCTAGCGGGAGGGATGAGCAGTTCTTC
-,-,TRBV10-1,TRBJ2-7,CASSESSGSYEQYF,TGCGCCAGCAGTGAGTCGTCAGGGTCCTACGAGCAGTACTTC
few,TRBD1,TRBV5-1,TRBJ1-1,CASSLSGQGFPNTEAFF,TGCGCCAGCAGCTTGAGCGGACAGGGGTTTCCGAACACTGAAGCTTTCTTT
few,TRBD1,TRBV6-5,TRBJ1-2,CATQGGKANYGYTF,TGTGCTACCCAGGGGGGAAAGGCTAACTATGGCTACACCTTC
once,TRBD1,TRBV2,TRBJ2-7,CASSEGQGTSYEQYF,TGTGCCAGCAGCGAGGGACAGGGGACATCCTACGAGCAGTACTTC
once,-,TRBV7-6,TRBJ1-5,CASSGQTDFNQPQHF,TGTGCCAGCAGCGGTCAGACAGATTTTAATCAGCCCCAGCATTTT
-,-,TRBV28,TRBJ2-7,CASSRLPGSSYEQYF,TGTGCCAGCAGTCGTTTACCCGGGTCCTCCTACGAGCAGTACTTC
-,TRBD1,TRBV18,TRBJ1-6,CASSPGQGRSPLHF,TGTGCCAGCTCACCAGGACAGGGGAGATCACCCCTCCACTTT
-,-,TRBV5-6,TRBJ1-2,CASSPSVGQANYGYTF,TGTGCCAGCAGCCCCTCGGTGGGGCAGGCAAACTATGGCTACACCTTC
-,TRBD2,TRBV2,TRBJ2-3,CASSEGSGGSDTQYF,TGTGCCAGCAGTGAAGGTAGCGGGGGAAGTGATACGCAGTATTTT
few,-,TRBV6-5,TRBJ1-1,CASTNGGVRTEAFF,TGTGCCAGCACCAACGGGGGGGTTCGAACTGAAGCTTTCTTT
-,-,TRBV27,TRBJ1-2,CASSPTGWYGYTF,TGTGCCAGCAGCCCGACAGGCTGGTATGGCTACACCTTC
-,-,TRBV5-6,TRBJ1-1,CASSLWGLYTEAFF,TGTGCCAGCAGCTTGTGGGGGCTGTACACTGAAGCTTTCTTT
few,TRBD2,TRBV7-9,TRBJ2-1,CASSLSAGGLYNEQFF,TGTGCCAGCAGCCTCTCAGCGGGGGGGCTGTACAATGAGCAGTTCTTC
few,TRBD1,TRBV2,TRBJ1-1,CASSVLQGENEAFF,TGTGCCAGCAGTGTCTTACAGGGGGAAAATGAAGCTTTCTTT
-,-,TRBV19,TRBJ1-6,CASSIVEGASSPLHF,TGTGCCAGTAGTATAGTGGAGGGCGCCTCTTCACCCCTCCACTTT
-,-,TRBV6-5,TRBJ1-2,CASSYAGMEYGYTF,TGTGCCAGCAGTTACGCAGGGATGGAGTATGGCTACACCTTC
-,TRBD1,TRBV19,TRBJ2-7,CASSISGTGFGEQYF,TGTGCCAGTAGTATATCTGGGACAGGATTCGGCGAGCAGTACTTC
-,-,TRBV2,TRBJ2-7,CASSDVPGREQYF,TGTGCCAGCAGTGATGTGCCAGGGCGAGAGCAGTACTTC